This is a list of T cell receptor beta chains from one sample in a study of blood T cell repertoires in COVID-19. Assay used: immunoSEQ multiplex PCR; TCRdb lists only in-frame clones, some missing. The top ten clones hold over 10% of a sample with around 160,000 clones, more than 70% of them seen once. Source material: peripheral blood. The receptors derive from a man aged 55 to 70 with active or convalescent COVID-19. CDR3s include the opening cysteine and the closing phenylalanine or tryptophan. A D gene is named only where the DNA matches it firmly. Some rows have no size entry. The others give once, few or many, or a class for an expanded clone.

v_call	j_call	clone_size	d_call	cdr3_aa	cdr3_nt
TRBV12-3/TRBV12-4	TRBJ1-4	few	TRBD1	CASAGTANEKLFF	TGTGCCAGCGCAGGGACAGCCAATGAAAAACTGTTTTTT
TRBV5-1	TRBJ2-2	NA	TRBD1	CASSVGTANTGELFF	TGCGCCAGCAGCGTCGGGACAGCCAACACCGGGGAGCTGTTTTTT
TRBV6-4	TRBJ1-4	NA	NA	CASSDHRVLELFF	TGTGCCAGCAGTGACCACCGGGTCCTAGAACTGTTTTTT
TRBV28	TRBJ1-5	NA	NA	CASRNIRATGWNQPQHF	TGTGCCAGCAGAAACATAAGGGCGACAGGCTGGAATCAGCCCCAGCATTTT
TRBV7-2	TRBJ2-7	once	TRBD1	CASSWDRGNEQYF	TGTGCCAGCAGCTGGGACAGGGGGAACGAGCAGTACTTC
TRBV30	TRBJ2-7	NA	TRBD2	CAWSGKSSGLPYEQYF	TGTGCCTGGAGTGGGAAAAGTAGCGGGCTTCCCTACGAGCAGTACTTC
TRBV18	TRBJ1-1	NA	NA	CASSPSNTEAFF	TGTGCCAGCTCACCGAGCAACACTGAAGCTTTCTTT
TRBV18	TRBJ2-5	NA	NA	CASSPIQGETQYF	TGTGCCAGCTCACCCATTCAGGGGGAGACCCAGTACTTC
TRBV11-2	TRBJ2-5	NA	TRBD2	CASSPPSAGGGETQYF	TGTGCCAGCAGCCCCCCCTCAGCGGGAGGGGGGGAGACCCAGTACTTC
TRBV11-3	TRBJ2-6	once	TRBD1	CASSPGQGRVSGANVLTF	TGTGCCAGCAGCCCTGGACAGGGTCGAGTGTCTGGGGCCAACGTCCTGACTTTC
TRBV3-1/TRBV3-2	TRBJ1-6	NA	NA	CASSHEERTPLHF	TGTGCCAGCAGCCATGAGGAGAGGACACCCCTCCACTTT
TRBV19	TRBJ2-1	NA	NA	CASSIEGRSNEQFF	TGTGCCAGTAGTATAGAGGGGCGGAGCAATGAGCAGTTCTTC
TRBV6-5	TRBJ1-2	NA	NA	CASSYSAGFGGYTF	TGTGCCAGCAGTTACTCGGCGGGCTTCGGGGGCTACACCTTC
TRBV4-3	TRBJ1-4	NA	TRBD1	CASSQDLGGTGGEKLFF	TGCGCCAGCAGCCAAGATTTAGGAGGGACAGGGGGCGAAAAACTGTTTTTT
TRBV10-3	TRBJ2-7	NA	NA	CAISGTANSYEQYF	TGTGCCATCAGTGGCACAGCTAACTCCTACGAGCAGTACTTC
TRBV2	TRBJ2-5	many	NA	CASSPYGASVNQETQYF	TGTGCCAGCAGCCCGTACGGGGCTAGCGTGAACCAAGAGACCCAGTACTTC
TRBV20-1	TRBJ1-2	NA	TRBD1	CSASPPGQGSGYTF	TGCAGTGCTAGTCCCCCGGGACAGGGGAGCGGCTACACCTTC
TRBV7-3	TRBJ2-5	NA	NA	CASSLTGGQKTQYF	TGTGCCAGCAGCTTAACGGGGGGGCAAAAGACCCAGTACTTC
TRBV6-2/TRBV6-3	TRBJ1-5	NA	NA	CASSPHGILNQPQHF	TGTGCCAGCAGTCCACACGGGATCCTCAATCAGCCCCAGCATTTT
TRBV4-1	TRBJ2-7	once	TRBD1	CASSPGQGDSEQYF	TGCGCCAGCAGCCCGGGACAGGGAGATTCCGAGCAGTACTTC
TRBV2	TRBJ2-7	few	NA	CASSQGIYEQYF	TGTGCCAGCAGTCAGGGGATCTACGAGCAGTACTTC
TRBV6-5	TRBJ1-1	NA	NA	CASSFDTTTEAFF	TGTGCCAGCAGTTTTGACACCACCACTGAAGCTTTCTTT
TRBV3-1/TRBV3-2	TRBJ1-4	NA	NA	CASSQGAGRNGEKLFF	TGTGCCAGCAGCCAAGGGGCAGGGCGAAACGGAGAAAAACTGTTTTTT
TRBV29-1	TRBJ1-1	NA	NA	CSVGNGRGTEAFF	TGCAGCGTTGGAAACGGTAGGGGCACTGAAGCTTTCTTT
TRBV19	TRBJ2-1	NA	TRBD2	CASSIDLAGLTYNEQFF	TGTGCCAGTAGTATAGATCTAGCGGGGCTTACCTACAATGAGCAGTTCTTC
TRBV28	TRBJ2-7	NA	NA	CASSLPAAGYEQYF	TGTGCCAGCAGTTTACCCGCGGCGGGGTACGAGCAGTACTTC
TRBV9	TRBJ1-2	NA	NA	CASGKRANYGYTF	TGTGCCAGCGGAAAGCGAGCTAACTATGGCTACACCTTC
TRBV24-1	TRBJ2-7	NA	TRBD2	CATSDSRRTSGNPYEQYF	TGTGCCACCAGTGACTCCCGCCGGACTAGCGGGAATCCCTACGAGCAGTACTTC
TRBV2	TRBJ2-1	few	TRBD1	CASSAGQGPSGNEQFF	TGTGCCAGCAGCGCTGGACAGGGGCCGAGCGGGAATGAGCAGTTCTTC
TRBV9	TRBJ2-5	NA	NA	CASSVGRVETQYF	TGTGCCAGCAGCGTAGGGAGGGTAGAGACCCAGTACTTC
TRBV11-2	TRBJ2-7	NA	NA	CASSLALSPYEQYF	TGTGCCAGCAGCTTAGCCCTTTCTCCCTACGAGCAGTACTTC
TRBV19	TRBJ1-5	NA	TRBD1	CASSIATGGAQPQHF	TGTGCCAGTAGTATAGCTACAGGGGGAGCACAGCCCCAGCATTTT
TRBV2	TRBJ2-1	NA	NA	CASSETRVRNNEQFF	TGTGCCAGCAGTGAGACTAGAGTTCGGAACAATGAGCAGTTCTTC
TRBV6-5	TRBJ2-7	NA	TRBD2	CASSYTLAGGEQYF	TGTGCCAGCAGTTACACACTAGCGGGAGGCGAGCAGTACTTC
TRBV25-1	TRBJ2-1	NA	NA	CASSEYGRGRQWQFF	TGTGCCAGCAGTGAATACGGGAGGGGGCGACAGTGGCAGTTCTTC
TRBV5-5	TRBJ1-3	once	NA	CASSLEGGSISGNTIYF	TGTGCCAGCAGCTTGGAGGGAGGGAGTATATCTGGAAACACCATATATTTT
TRBV6-2/TRBV6-3	TRBJ2-1	many	TRBD1	CASGLAGGYDEQFF	TGTGCCAGCGGTTTGGCAGGGGGCTATGATGAGCAGTTCTTC
TRBV29-1	TRBJ2-1	NA	NA	CSVYAGSAPNNEQFF	TGCAGCGTTTACGCGGGTAGCGCCCCAAACAATGAGCAGTTCTTC
TRBV12-2	TRBJ2-1	few	NA	CASRLRGRAISEQFF	TGTGCAAGTCGCTTAAGGGGGAGGGCGATAAGTGAGCAGTTCTTC
TRBV13	TRBJ1-1	NA	TRBD1	CASSLGTGGLGEAFF	TGTGCCAGCAGCTTGGGGACAGGGGGGCTCGGGGAAGCTTTCTTT
TRBV10-2	TRBJ2-2	NA	TRBD2	CASRAAGGSGELFF	TGCGCCAGCCGGGCCGCGGGGGGCTCCGGGGAGCTGTTTTTT
TRBV5-4	TRBJ2-3	NA	NA	CASSEGLETNTQYF	TGTGCCAGCAGCGAAGGACTTGAAACTAATACGCAGTATTTT
TRBV6-5	TRBJ1-1	NA	TRBD1	CASSYDTGVENTEAFF	TGTGCCAGCAGTTACGACACAGGGGTTGAGAACACTGAAGCTTTCTTT
TRBV28	TRBJ1-5	NA	TRBD1	CASSLIQGNQPQHF	TGTGCCAGCAGCCTGATACAGGGGAATCAGCCCCAGCATTTT
TRBV19	TRBJ2-2	NA	TRBD2	CASSGTRGITGELFF	TGTGCCAGTAGCGGGACTAGGGGAATCACCGGGGAGCTGTTTTTT
TRBV28	TRBJ1-1	NA	TRBD1	CASSRGPGTEAFF	TGTGCCAGCAGCAGGGGGCCGGGCACTGAAGCTTTCTTT
TRBV28	TRBJ2-3	NA	TRBD2	CASSSRLADDPSTDTQYF	TGTGCCAGCAGTTCGAGACTAGCGGACGATCCTAGCACAGATACGCAGTATTTT
TRBV19	TRBJ1-1	NA	NA	CASSISQTTMNTEAFF	TGTGCCAGTAGTATATCACAGACGACCATGAACACTGAAGCTTTCTTT
TRBV5-6	TRBJ2-7	NA	TRBD1	CASSLEGTGSYEQYF	TGTGCCAGCAGCCTGGAAGGGACAGGTTCCTACGAGCAGTACTTC
TRBV7-9	TRBJ1-4	NA	NA	CASSLGVIEGVPNEKLFF	TGTGCCAGCAGCTTAGGAGTGATCGAGGGAGTACCGAATGAAAAACTGTTTTTT
TRBV6-5	TRBJ2-5	NA	NA	CASRAEWDTQETQYF	TGTGCCAGCAGGGCAGAATGGGACACCCAAGAGACCCAGTACTTC
TRBV28	TRBJ2-5	NA	TRBD1	CATEGTEETQYF	TGTGCCACCGAGGGGACAGAAGAGACCCAGTACTTC